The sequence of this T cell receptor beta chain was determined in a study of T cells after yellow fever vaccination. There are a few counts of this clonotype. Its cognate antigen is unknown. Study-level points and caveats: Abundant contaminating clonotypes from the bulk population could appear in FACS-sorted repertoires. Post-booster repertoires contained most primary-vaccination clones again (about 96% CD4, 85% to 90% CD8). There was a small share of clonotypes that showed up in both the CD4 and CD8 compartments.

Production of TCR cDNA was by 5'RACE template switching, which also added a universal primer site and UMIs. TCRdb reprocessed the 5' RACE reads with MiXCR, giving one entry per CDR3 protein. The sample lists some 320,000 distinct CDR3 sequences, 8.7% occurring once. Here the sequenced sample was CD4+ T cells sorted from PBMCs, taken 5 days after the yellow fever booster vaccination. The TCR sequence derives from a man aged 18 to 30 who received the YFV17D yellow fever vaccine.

In DNA, the CDR3 is TGCGCCAGCAGCTTCACCGGGACTAGCGGCGATGAGCAGTTCTTC. This sequence encodes CASSFTGTSGDEQFF. J is TRBJ2-1 and V is TRBV5-1; 11 bases are a match to TRBD2. Trimming removed 2 bases from V and 8 bases from J; junction bases left unmatched: 6. This CDR3 is built from 15 residues. The germline gives CDR1 SGHRS, CDR2 YFSETQ.